These 8 T cell receptor beta chains originate from one sample sequenced in a study of T cell responses to AZD1222 COVID-19 vaccine. Measured with immunoSEQ multiplex PCR; TCRdb has only the in-frame clones, and not every one. The table lists more than 100,000 clones, over 85% of them singletons, with 5% to 5.5% in the top ten. The sample in question was peripheral blood, obtained on day 0 of AZD1222 vaccination. All receptors derive from an adult in good health.

CDR3 sequence (DNA): TGTGCCAGCAGCTCGCAGGCGGGGATCACAGATACGCAGTATTTT. The encoded protein is CASSSQAGITDTQYF. This chain links TRBV7-2 with TRBJ2-3, with a possible D match to TRBD2 (6 bases). This CDR3 is 15 amino acids long. Deletions cut 4 bases from V and 2 bases from J, with 13 bases between. The V gene's germline CDR1 is SGHTA and CDR2 FQGNSA.

The chain links TRBV2 to TRBJ1-5; D is undetermined. The CDR3 consists of 14 residues. Trimming pared 3 bases from V and 3 bases from J, leaving 9 bases between. Per the germline V gene, CDR1 is SNHLY and CDR2 is FYNNEI. The CDR3 DNA reads as TGTGCCAGCAGTGAGTCGCAGGTCAATCAGCCCCAGCATTTT. Residues: CASSESQVNQPQHF.

This chain uses TRBV10-3 with TRBJ2-2; D possibly uses TRBD1 or TRBD2 (5 bases each). The length of the CDR3 is 13 residues. The germline V gene encodes CDR1 ENHRY and CDR2 SYGVKD. Trimming shortened V by 10 bases and J by 0 bases, and 9 bases separated the two germline ends. CDR3 loop: CATGDANTGELFF. The CDR3 region has the DNA TGTGCCACCGGGGACGCGAACACCGGGGAGCTGTTTTTT.

The chain recombines TRBV9 with TRBJ2-7; 11 nucleotides agree with TRBD1. V gave up 0 bases and J gave up 6 bases; unmatched junction bases: 5. Germline CDR1 SGDLS, CDR2 YYNGEE. CDR3 length equals 15 residues. The CDR3: CASSVAGTGGFEQYF. For the CDR3, the DNA is TGTGCCAGCAGCGTAGCTGGGACAGGGGGTTTCGAGCAGTACTTC.

The V call is TRBV7-8, the J call TRBJ1-1; D not certain. Per germline, CDR1 SGHVS and CDR2 FQNEAQ. CDR3 size: 14 residues. The ends were cut back, 0 bases at V and 10 bases at J, with 15 bases in the middle. The CDR3 is CASSLAVNTRGAFF. The CDR3 DNA reads TGTGCCAGCAGCTTAGCGGTCAATACGCGGGGAGCTTTCTTT.

The chain combines TRBV24-1 with TRBJ2-1; TRBD2 matches at 13 bases. Germline assignment: CDR1 KGHDR and CDR2 SFDVKD. The CDR3 covers 16 residues. The V gene end was trimmed by 9 bases and the J gene end by 12 bases; junction bases not matched to a gene: 16. The CDR3 DNA reads as TGTGCCACCCTAACTGGGACTAGCGGGACGCATGGGGTGCAGTTCTTC. It is translated as CATLTGTSGTHGVQFF.

The rearrangement uses TRBV7-3 and TRBJ1-1, with D possibly matching TRBD1 (5 bases). The CDR3 has 14 residues. Germline lookup yields CDR1 SGHTA and CDR2 FQGTGA. The V end lost 5 bases, the J end lost 5 bases, and 15 bases lay between the germline ends. CDR3 loop: CASSRDGVQTEAFF. CDR3 nucleotide sequence: TGTGCCAGCAGCCGGGACGGTGTGCAGACTGAAGCTTTCTTT.

V is TRBV28 and J is TRBJ2-2, with unresolved D. From germline, CDR1 is MDHEN and CDR2 SYDVKM. The CDR3 is 12 amino acids. Trimming cost V 2 bases and J 7 bases, with 5 bases left between them. In DNA form, the CDR3 reads TGTGCCAGCAGTTTAGGAGTCGGGGAGCTGTTTTTT. This sequence encodes CASSLGVGELFF.